The present TCR beta chain was sequenced within a study of regulatory T cells in long-lasting Graves disease. General study points: A greater number of public clonotypes (approximately 2,700) was shared by persistent patients than by new patients (approximately 880).

Stated time point: persistent/refractory GD, antithyroid drugs over 5 years with positive TRAb. Making the TCR library involved RNA that had been extracted from PBMCs. Investigators prepared the TCR beta libraries by applying iRepertoire HTBI primers and Arm-PCR of CDR3 regions. TCRdb ran MiXCR on the multiplex PCR reads and lists one entry per CDR3 protein. The table lists about 660,000 distinct CDR3 sequences, 25% to 30% of them singletons. This clonotype appeared many times. Its antigen is still unknown. Trimming took off 5 bases at V and 1 base at J, with 8 bases between the two ends. Germline-derived CDR1 and CDR2 are LGHDT and YNNKEL (reference sequence). The length of the CDR3 is 13 residues.

The source is a female donor with Graves disease. The chain carries TRBV3-1 and TRBJ1-1; D gene uncertain. The material sequenced was peripheral blood mononuclear cells (PBMCs), taken when the disease was refractory, from a patient treated with antithyroid drugs. This CDR3 is CASSITRNTEAFF. In DNA form, the CDR3 reads TGTGCCAGCAGCATTACAAGGAACACTGAAGCTTTCTTT.